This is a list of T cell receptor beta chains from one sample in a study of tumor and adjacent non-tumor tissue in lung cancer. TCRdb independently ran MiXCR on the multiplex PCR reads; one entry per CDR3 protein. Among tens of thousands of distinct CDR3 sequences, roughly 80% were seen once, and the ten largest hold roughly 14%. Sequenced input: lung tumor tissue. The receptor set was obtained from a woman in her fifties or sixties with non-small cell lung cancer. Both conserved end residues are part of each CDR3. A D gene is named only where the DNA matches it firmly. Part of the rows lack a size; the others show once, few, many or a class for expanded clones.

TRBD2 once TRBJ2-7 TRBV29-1 TGCAACGTTGAACTAGCGGGGGGCACATACGAACAGTACTTC CNVELAGGTYEQYF
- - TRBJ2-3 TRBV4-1 TGCGCCAGCAGTCAAACCCTAGCGACAGATACGCAGTATTTT CASSQTLATDTQYF
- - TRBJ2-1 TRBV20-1 TGCAGTGCTAGAGATACCTCCGGGTTGACGGCATTTACCTACCACAATGAGCAGTCCTTC CSARDTSGLTAFTYHNEQSF
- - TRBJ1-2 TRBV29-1 TGCAGAGTTGAAGATAGGCCGGGTGGCTGCACCTTC CRVEDRPGGCTF
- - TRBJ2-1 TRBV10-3 TGTGCCACCCCATCCGGGACCAGCTACATTGAGCAGTTCTTC CATPSGTSYIEQFF
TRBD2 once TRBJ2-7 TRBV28 TGTGCCAGCTCCGGGACTAGGGGGAGTCATCCGGACGAGCAGTATTTC CASSGTRGSHPDEQYF
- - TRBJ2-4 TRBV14 TGTGCCAGCAGCCAAGACCGGTTAGGCGAAAATATTCAGTACTTC CASSQDRLGENIQYF
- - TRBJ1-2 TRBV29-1 TGCAGCGTTTCTACTTCGTACTATGGCTACACTTTC CSVSTSYYGYTF
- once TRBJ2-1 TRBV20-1 TGCAGTGCCAGGATCCTGGGACGGCCATGGGAGCAGTTCTTC CSARILGRPWEQFF
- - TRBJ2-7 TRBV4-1 TGTGCCAGCAGCGCGACGAACTCCTACGAGCAGTACTTC CASSATNSYEQYF
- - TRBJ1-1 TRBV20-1 TGCAGCGCTAGAGATCGTGGGAAGGGGAGCATGAACACTGAAGCTTTCTTT CSARDRGKGSMNTEAFF
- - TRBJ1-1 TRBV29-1 TGCAGCGTTGCTGGCGGACTGAACGCTGAAGCTTTCTTT CSVAGGLNAEAFF
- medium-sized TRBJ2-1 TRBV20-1 TGCAGTGCTCCCGTTGGGAACCTCCAGTTCTTC CSAPVGNLQFF
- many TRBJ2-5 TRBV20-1 TGCAGTGCTAGTCGTCGTCTAGCCGAAGAGACCCAGTACTTC CSASRRLAEETQYF
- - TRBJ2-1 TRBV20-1 TGCAGTGTTAGAGATCGGACAGACTACAATGAGCAGATCTTC CSVRDRTDYNEQIF
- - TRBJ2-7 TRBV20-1 TGCAGAGCTAGAGGCCAAAGGGTGGACATCTCCTACGAGCAGTACTTC CRARGQRVDISYEQYF
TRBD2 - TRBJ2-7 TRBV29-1 TGCAGCGTTGCTAACGCTGGGACTAGCACCTACGAGCAGTACTTC CSVANAGTSTYEQYF
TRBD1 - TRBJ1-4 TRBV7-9 TGTGCCAGCAGCCAAGACAGGGGTAGGAATGAAAAACTGTTTTTT CASSQDRGRNEKLFF
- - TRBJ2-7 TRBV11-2 TGTGTCAGCAGCTTAGCGCTGGGTCCGTCCTACGAGCAGTACTTC CVSSLALGPSYEQYF
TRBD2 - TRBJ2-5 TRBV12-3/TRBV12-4 TGTACCAGCGCCATCGCGGCGGGAGGGCGAGAGACCCACTACTTC CTSAIAAGGRETHYF
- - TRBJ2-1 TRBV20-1 TGCATTGCTGGAGATCCAGAAACTAGCTTCTCGGGGAGTGAACGACGCTTC CIAGDPETSFSGSERRF
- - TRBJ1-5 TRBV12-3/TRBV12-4 TGTGCCAGCACCCAGCGTAGCAATCAGTTCCAGCATTTT CASTQRSNQFQHF
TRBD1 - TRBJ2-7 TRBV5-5 TGTGTCAGCAGCTTAGATGGACAGGGGGCCTACAAGCAGTACTTC CVSSLDGQGAYKQYF
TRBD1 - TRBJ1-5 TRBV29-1 TGCAGGGTAGCGGACAGGGGATGGTTTAATGCTCAGCATTTT CRVADRGWFNAQHF
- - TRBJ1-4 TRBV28 TGTGCCAGCAGTTTAGCCCCTCCCTGTGAAAAACTGATTTTT CASSLAPPCEKLIF
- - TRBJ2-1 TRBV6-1 TGTGCCAGCAGGACTCGGGGAAGCTCCTACAATGAGCAGTTCTTC CASRTRGSSYNEQFF
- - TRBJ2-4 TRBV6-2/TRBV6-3 TGTGCCAGCAGGACTAGAGGCAAAAACATTAAGTACTTC CASRTRGKNIKYF
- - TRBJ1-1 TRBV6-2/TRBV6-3 TGTGCCAGCATTACGGGGAACTCTGGAGCTTTCTTT CASITGNSGAFF
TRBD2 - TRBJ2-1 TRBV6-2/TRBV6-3 TGTGCCAGCAGTTTTAGCGGGAGACTCTCGTACAGTGAGCAGTTCTTC CASSFSGRLSYSEQFF
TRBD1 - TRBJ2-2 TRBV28 TGTGCCAGCAGTTTGACCCGGGACAGTTACACCGGGTTGCTGTTTTTT CASSLTRDSYTGLLFF
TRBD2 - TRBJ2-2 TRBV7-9 TGTGCCAGCAGCACCGCGGGACTAAAGGCGACCGGGGAGCTGTTTTTT CASSTAGLKATGELFF
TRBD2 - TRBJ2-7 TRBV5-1 TGCGCCAGCAGCTCCGGGACTAGCAAGGGAAGGGACGAGCAGTACTTC CASSSGTSKGRDEQYF
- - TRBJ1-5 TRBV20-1 TGCAGTACTAGCAGGAAAGGCGATCAGCCCCAGCATTTT CSTSRKGDQPQHF
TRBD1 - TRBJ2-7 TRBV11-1 TGTACCAGCAGCATATATGTTCAGGGGGAAAACTCCTACGAGCAGTACTTC CTSSIYVQGENSYEQYF
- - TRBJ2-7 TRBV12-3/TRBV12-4 TGTGCCAGCGGTACAGACGGGACACGGACTAACAAGCAGTACTTC CASGTDGTRTNKQYF
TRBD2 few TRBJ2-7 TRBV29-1 TGTAGCACCCTAGCGGGGTCCTACGAGCAGTATTTC CSTLAGSYEQYF
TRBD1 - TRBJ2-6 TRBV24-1 TGTGCCACCAGTGGTTCAGGGGGCGCCAGGGCCAACGTCCTGACTTTC CATSGSGGARANVLTF
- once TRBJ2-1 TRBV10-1 TGCTCCAGCAGTCCGGATAGCGACTTTGGCGGTGGCTATGAGCAGTTCTTC CSSSPDSDFGGGYEQFF
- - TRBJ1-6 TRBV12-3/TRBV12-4 TGTGCCAGTAGTACAACCGAACCAAATTCACCCCTCCACTTT CASSTTEPNSPLHF
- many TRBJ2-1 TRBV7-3 TGTGCCAGCAGCTTGGCCCCGAGCTCCTACAATGAGCAGTTCTTC CASSLAPSSYNEQFF
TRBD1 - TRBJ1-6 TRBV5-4 TGTGACAGCAGCTTGAACAGGGGGGCTAATTCATCCCTCCACTTT CDSSLNRGANSSLHF
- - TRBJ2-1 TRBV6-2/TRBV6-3 TGTGTCAACAGCCGGCCAGGTCCCTACAATGAGCAGTTCTTC CVNSRPGPYNEQFF
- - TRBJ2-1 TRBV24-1 TGTGTCACCAGTAAGGCCTGCAGCAAATCCTACAATGAGCAGTTCTTC CVTSKACSKSYNEQFF
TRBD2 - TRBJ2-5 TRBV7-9 TGTGCCAGCAGCTTTCCGACTAGCAGCCAAGAGACCCAGTACTTC CASSFPTSSQETQYF
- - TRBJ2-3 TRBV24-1 TGTGCCACCAGTGATTCTGACAGGAGCAGCACAGATACACAGTATTTT CATSDSDRSSTDTQYF